Listed here are 32 T cell receptor beta chains from one sample, sequenced in a study of T cells after posttransplantation cyclophosphamide. Data came from immunoSEQ multiplex PCR; TCRdb stores just in-frame clones and leaves some out. The data contain over a thousand clones, approximately 80% of them singletons. Busulfan-fludarabine conditioning, marrow transplant, and cyclophosphamide on days +3 and +4 were administered. This specimen was CD4+ T cells sorted from PBMCs, taken 220 to 250 days after allogeneic stem cell transplant with posttransplant cyclophosphamide. All receptors come from a female patient aged 60 to 70 who received an allogeneic stem cell transplant from an unrelated donor, was CMV-positive, and had acute GVHD only. The graft donor may account for some of the T cells.

This clone was seen more than once but under ten times. V usage is TRBV18 and J usage is TRBJ1-3; D uncertain. The length of the CDR3 is 13 residues. Germline lookup yields CDR1 KGHSH and CDR2 LQKENI. V was cut by 4 bases and J by 6 bases, with 10 bases left in between. The CDR3 is CASSQTAENTIYF. The CDR3 DNA follows: TGTGCCAGCTCACAAACAGCAGAAAACACCATATATTTT.

The CDR3 protein is CASSYGGDRVRTEAFF. In DNA form, the CDR3 reads TGTGCCAGCAGTTACGGCGGGGACAGGGTGAGGACTGAAGCTTTCTTT. This rearrangement joins TRBV6-5 to TRBJ1-1; 9 positions agree with TRBD1. This CDR3 is 16 amino acids long. V shed 2 bases and J 5 bases; nucleotides not matched to a gene: 9. CDR1 is MNHEY and CDR2 is SVGAGI in the germline V gene.

This clone was counted only a few times. A junction boundary mismatches the germline segment, possibly from a read error. Written as DNA, the CDR3 is TGTGCCAGCAGCCTCACAAGTTCTGGGGCAAACGTCCTGAGTTTC. This sequence encodes CASSLTSSGANVLSF. V and J are TRBV7-6 and TRBJ2-6; tentative D call: TRBD1 (5 bases). CDR1 SGHVS and CDR2 FNYEAQ come from the germline V gene. The CDR3 sequence is 15 residues long.

The V and J genes are TRBV19 and TRBJ2-2; D might be TRBD1 (6 bases). V was shortened by 9 bases and J by 3 bases, with 14 bases between the two germline ends. The CDR3 sequence is 14 residues long. CDR1 LNHDA and CDR2 SQIVND come from the germline V gene (reference sequence). The CDR3 sequence: CASPARGYTGELFF. The CDR3 DNA sequence: TGTGCCAGCCCCGCCAGGGGTTACACCGGGGAGCTGTTTTTT.

The chain is built from TRBV27 and TRBJ2-7; maybe TRBD1 (5 bases). V lost 4 bases and J lost 5, with 9 bases in between. There are 12 residues in the CDR3. Per the germline V gene, CDR1 is MNHEY and CDR2 is SMNVEV (reference sequence). This CDR3 is CASSSRTHEQYF. CDR3 coding DNA: TGTGCCAGCAGTTCAAGGACACACGAGCAGTACTTC.

CDR3 sequence: CASSLMRTSGRPRDEQFF. In nucleotides, the CDR3 is TGTGCCAGCAGCTTAATGCGGACTAGCGGGAGGCCCAGGGATGAGCAGTTCTTC. The chain couples TRBV11-3 to TRBJ2-1; TRBD2 aligns across 14 bases. Germline V gene sequence: CDR1 SGHNT, CDR2 YENEEA. This CDR3 region has 18 residues. Losses at the gene ends were 2 bases for V and 8 bases for J; bases not matched to a gene: 11.

This clone was observed a few times. This chain connects TRBV7-8 to TRBJ1-2; tentatively, D is TRBD1 (5 bases). Trimming shortened V by 1 base and J by 8 bases, and 20 bases separated the two germline ends. Germline V gene lookup returns CDR1 SGHVS and CDR2 FQNEAQ. The CDR3 loop spans 16 amino acids. This CDR3 is CASSLVRGGAREGYTF. The CDR3 bases are TGTGCCAGCAGCTTAGTGCGGGGAGGGGCGAGAGAGGGCTACACCTTC. The whole variable domain, remainder taken from reference TRBV7-8 and TRBJ1-2, is GAGVSQSPRYKVAKRGQDVALRCDPISGHVSLFWYQQALGQGPEFLTYFQNEAQLDKSGLPSDRFFAERPEGSVSTLKIQRTQQEDSAVYLCASSLVRGGAREGYTFGSGTRLTVV.

The chain joins TRBV30 to TRBJ2-3, with D tentatively TRBD2 (5 bases). V lost 2 bases, J lost 6 bases, and 12 bases lay in between. Germline CDR1 reads GTSNPN; CDR2 reads SVGIG (reference sequence). The CDR3 runs to 13 residues. The chain's CDR3 is CAWSPRAWDTQYF. CDR3 sequence (DNA): TGTGCCTGGAGTCCGAGGGCGTGGGATACGCAGTATTTT.

The chain links TRBV7-3 to TRBJ2-1, with 14 positions matching TRBD2. CDR3 length: 15 amino acids. Looked up from germline, CDR1 is SGHTA and CDR2 is FQGTGA. Losses at the gene ends were 5 bases for V and 8 bases for J; bases not matched to a gene: 5. The CDR3 reads CASSHGLAGGYEQFF. DNA for the CDR3: TGTGCCAGCAGCCACGGACTAGCGGGAGGCTATGAGCAGTTCTTC.

The V call is TRBV19, the J call TRBJ1-4; perhaps TRBD1 as D (5 bases). Per the germline V gene, CDR1 is LNHDA and CDR2 is SQIVND (reference sequence). The CDR3 totals 18 residues. V lost 5 bases to trimming and J lost 0 bases, with 19 bases between them. CDR3 in DNA: TGTGCCAGTAGTCTTACGGGCACAGGCTCAACAACTAATGAAAAACTGTTTTTT. Protein sequence: CASSLTGTGSTTNEKLFF.

V usage is TRBV25-1 and J usage is TRBJ2-2; D uncertain. The V end lost 2 bases, the J end lost 0 bases, and 10 bases lay between the germline ends. CDR1 MGHDK and CDR2 SYGVNS come from the germline V gene. This CDR3 contains 16 residues. In DNA form, the CDR3 reads TGTGCCAGCAGTGAAGAACAGCTTACGAACACCGGGGAGCTGTTTTTT. Translation gives CASSEEQLTNTGELFF.

This chain links TRBV11-2 with TRBJ2-1, with 11 bases that match TRBD2. CDR1 and CDR2 from the germline V gene are SGHAT and FQNNGV. The V segment lost 1 base and the J segment 9 bases; nucleotides outside the gene matches: 2. The CDR3 runs 14 residues. CDR3 coding DNA: TGTGCCAGCAGCTTAGCCGGGACTAGCGGTGAGCAGTTCTTC. The encoded protein is CASSLAGTSGEQFF.

The J gene is TRBJ1-3, the V gene TRBV5-1; D remains ambiguous. V was pared by 0 bases and J by 0 bases, with 7 bases between. The CDR3 has 15 residues. CDR1 and CDR2 from the germline V gene are SGHRS and YFSETQ. CDR3 DNA: TGCGCCAGCAGCTTGGAGGGAGGCTCTGGAAACACCATATATTTT. Translation gives CASSLEGGSGNTIYF.

The V and J genes are TRBV5-1 and TRBJ2-1; the match to TRBD1 covers 11 bases. This CDR3 is 13 amino acids long. The germline CDR1 and CDR2 sequences are SGHRS and YFSETQ. V was clipped by 5 bases and J by 9 bases; unmatched bases: 4. This chain's CDR3 is CASRWTGGVEQFF. CDR3 nucleotide sequence: TGCGCCAGCAGGTGGACAGGGGGCGTTGAGCAGTTCTTC.

This chain connects TRBV27 to TRBJ1-5; possible D gene TRBD1, 5 bases. Germline values: CDR1 MNHEY, CDR2 SMNVEV (reference sequence). The CDR3 totals 14 residues. The V end lost 2 bases, the J end lost 6 bases, and 11 bases lay between the germline ends. The CDR3 DNA follows: TGTGCCAGCAGTTTACAGGGATTTGGTCAGCCCCAGCATTTT. Encoded protein: CASSLQGFGQPQHF.

This clone was seen only a few times. This sample includes further DNA sequences coding for the same CDR3. The chain couples TRBV19 to TRBJ1-2; D gene unclear. The germline V gene encodes CDR1 LNHDA and CDR2 SQIVND (reference sequence). The length of the CDR3 is 12 residues. V was shortened by 3 bases and J by 5 bases, with 7 bases between the two germline ends. The CDR3 nucleotides are TGTGCCAGTAGTATTAGCGTATATGGCTACACCTTC. Its translation: CASSISVYGYTF. Drawing the rest from reference TRBV19 and TRBJ1-2, the complete variable domain is DGGITQSPKYLFRKEGQNVTLSCEQNLNHDAMYWYRQDPGQGLRLIYYSQIVNDFQKGDIAEGYSVSREKKESFPLTVTSAQKNPTAFYLCASSISVYGYTFGSGTRLTVV.

CDR3 protein: CASSLLGGHQPQHF. For the CDR3, the DNA is TGTGCCAGCAGTTTATTGGGGGGACATCAGCCCCAGCATTTT. The V and J genes are TRBV28 and TRBJ1-5; TRBD1 is a possible D gene (5 bases). V dropped 1 base and J dropped 5 bases, with 9 bases sitting between them. Germline CDR1 is MDHEN and CDR2 is SYDVKM. This CDR3 is 14 amino acids long.

The chain couples TRBV5-4 to TRBJ2-3, with TRBD1 identical over 9 bases. The CDR3 is 16 residues long. The germline V gene encodes CDR1 SGHNT and CDR2 YYREEE (reference sequence). J gave up 2 bases and V 1 base, and 5 bases lay outside the gene matches. The CDR3 sequence: CASSLLQGAPTDTQYF. The CDR3, as DNA: TGTGCCAGCAGCTTGTTACAGGGGGCGCCCACAGATACGCAGTATTTT.

The chain uses TRBV6-1 and TRBJ1-2, with D possibly being TRBD1 (5 bases). This CDR3 has 13 amino acids. CDR1 and CDR2 from the germline V gene are MNHNS and SASEGT. V gave up 3 bases and J gave up 4 bases, with 9 bases separating them. The CDR3 protein is CASSEVTVYGYTF. The CDR3, as DNA: TGTGCCAGCAGTGAGGTGACAGTCTATGGCTACACCTTC.

CDR3 sequence (DNA): TGTGCCAGCAGCCCCACGGGTTCCAACACCGGGGAGCTGTTTTTT. It yields the protein CASSPTGSNTGELFF. The chain recombines TRBV4-2 with TRBJ2-2, with D hard to call. V gave up 4 bases and J gave up 2 bases, with 11 bases separating them. Per germline, CDR1 LGHNA and CDR2 YNFKEQ. CDR3 length: 15 amino acids.

The chain links TRBV6-5 to TRBJ1-3; D gene uncertain. The germline gives CDR1 MNHEY, CDR2 SVGAGI. This CDR3 contains 14 residues. Trimming cost V 6 bases and J 7 bases, with 16 bases left between them. The CDR3 region is CASRPDPNGNTIYF. Written as DNA, the CDR3 is TGTGCCAGCAGACCCGACCCAAACGGGAACACCATATATTTT.

The gene calls are TRBV11-2 and TRBJ2-3; D remains unclear. Germline CDR1 is SGHAT and CDR2 is FQNNGV. Trimming left V 2 bases short and J 0 bases short, with 9 bases between. The CDR3 loop spans 15 amino acids. The CDR3 spells CASSLFDTSTDTQYF. The CDR3 DNA follows: TGTGCCAGCAGCTTATTTGACACTAGCACAGATACGCAGTATTTT. The full variable domain, its missing parts supplied by reference TRBV11-2 and TRBJ2-3, is EAGVAQSPRYKIIEKRQSVAFWCNPISGHATLYWYQQILGQGPKLLIQFQNNGVVDDSQLPKDRFSAERLKGVDSTLKIQPAKLEDSAVYLCASSLFDTSTDTQYFGPGTRLTVL.

CDR3 residues: CASSFFGAGGFGANVLTF. The CDR3 DNA reads TGCGCCAGCAGCTTTTTTGGGGCAGGGGGATTTGGGGCCAACGTCCTGACTTTC. The chain links TRBV5-1 to TRBJ2-6; 7 nucleotides agree with TRBD1. The CDR3 covers 18 residues. CDR1 is SGHRS and CDR2 is YFSETQ in the germline V gene. V was pared by 2 bases and J by 3 bases, with 11 bases of the junction left unmatched.

A few counts support this clone. The chain has TRBV7-2 and TRBJ1-5; D gene ambiguous. Germline V gene lookup returns CDR1 SGHTA and CDR2 FQGNSA. Trimming stripped 4 bases from V and 4 bases from J, with 8 bases between. This CDR3 spans 13 amino acids. The CDR3 region is CASSSYGNQPQHF. In nucleotides, the CDR3 is TGTGCCAGCAGCTCATACGGGAATCAGCCCCAGCATTTT.

The V and J genes are TRBV9 and TRBJ2-5; TRBD1 matches at 8 bases. The CDR3 has 14 amino acids. V was clipped by 3 bases and J by 5 bases; unmatched bases: 6. CDR1 is SGDLS, CDR2 YYNGEE, per germline. For the CDR3, the DNA is TGTGCCAGCAGCGAGACGGACAGGGTTGAGACCCAGTACTTC. Translating gives CASSETDRVETQYF.

The CDR3: CASSRSGGSISNEQFF. The CDR3 nucleotides are TGTGCCAGCAGTCGCTCCGGCGGGAGCATCAGCAATGAGCAGTTCTTC. The chain recombines TRBV7-9 with TRBJ2-1; 7 bases line up with TRBD2. The CDR3 runs 16 residues. V lost 6 bases to trimming and J lost 6 bases; unmatched junction nucleotides: 14. The V gene's germline CDR1 is SEHNR and CDR2 FQNEAQ (reference sequence).

This clone was seen a few times. The CDR3 bases are TGTGCCAGCAGTTTAGGGGGACAGGGTGGGGAAAAACTGTTTTTT. It encodes CASSLGGQGGEKLFF. The rearrangement uses TRBV28 and TRBJ1-4, with 9 positions matching TRBD1. With 2 bases clipped from V and 8 bases from J, the junction kept 6 bases outside the gene matches. Germline lookup yields CDR1 MDHEN and CDR2 SYDVKM. The length of the CDR3 is 15 residues.

V gene TRBV5-1 combines with J gene TRBJ1-2; D gene uncertain. V lost 6 bases, J lost 5 bases, and 20 bases lay in between. The CDR3 is made up of 15 amino acids. Germline V gene lookup returns CDR1 SGHRS and CDR2 YFSETQ. This CDR3 is CASTLGLLGLYGYTF. The CDR3 DNA reads as TGCGCCAGCACCCTTGGTCTGCTCGGACTTTATGGCTACACCTTC.

Details on this clone: One junction end does not reproduce the germline sequence, and a read error may be involved. The CDR3 sequence is CASISYGQGVWGQPRHF. The CDR3 DNA is TGTGCCAGCATCTCATATGGACAGGGTGTATGGGGCCAGCCCCGGCATTTT. The chain uses TRBV5-6 and TRBJ1-5, with 8 bases fitting TRBD1. The CDR3 has 17 amino acids. Germline V gives CDR1 SGHDT, CDR2 YYEEEE. The whole variable domain, filled in from reference TRBV5-6 and TRBJ1-5, reads DAGVTQSPTHLIKTRGQQVTLRCSPKSGHDTVSWYQQALGQGPQFIFQYYEEEERQRGNFPDRFSGHQFPNYSSELNVNALLLGDSALYLCASISYGQGVWGQPRHFGDGTRLSIL.

V and J are TRBV7-2 and TRBJ1-1, with D hard to call. The CDR3 loop spans 12 amino acids. CDR1 SGHTA and CDR2 FQGNSA come from the germline V gene. With 5 bases removed from V and 11 bases from J, the gap between germline ends came to 15 bases. The CDR3 loop reads CASSQSGIKAFF. The CDR3 DNA reads as TGTGCCAGCAGCCAGTCCGGGATAAAGGCTTTCTTT.

The CDR3 coding sequence is TGCGCCAGCAGCTTGGAGGGGAACGATTCACCCCTCCACTTT. Amino acids: CASSLEGNDSPLHF. The V gene is TRBV5-1, the J gene TRBJ1-6; TRBD1 might be the D (5 bases). Germline-derived CDR1 and CDR2 are SGHRS and YFSETQ. V was clipped by 0 bases and J by 8 bases, with 9 bases between them. This CDR3 is built from 14 residues.

The chain carries TRBV7-9 and TRBJ1-4; unclear D gene. The ends were cut back, 1 base at V and 5 bases at J, with 17 bases in the middle. The CDR3 sequence is 17 residues long. The germline V gene has CDR1 SEHNR and CDR2 FQNEAQ (reference sequence). This CDR3 reads CASSLGDLGQTNEKLFF. CDR3 sequence (DNA): TGTGCCAGCAGCTTAGGAGACCTGGGCCAAACAAATGAAAAACTGTTTTTT.